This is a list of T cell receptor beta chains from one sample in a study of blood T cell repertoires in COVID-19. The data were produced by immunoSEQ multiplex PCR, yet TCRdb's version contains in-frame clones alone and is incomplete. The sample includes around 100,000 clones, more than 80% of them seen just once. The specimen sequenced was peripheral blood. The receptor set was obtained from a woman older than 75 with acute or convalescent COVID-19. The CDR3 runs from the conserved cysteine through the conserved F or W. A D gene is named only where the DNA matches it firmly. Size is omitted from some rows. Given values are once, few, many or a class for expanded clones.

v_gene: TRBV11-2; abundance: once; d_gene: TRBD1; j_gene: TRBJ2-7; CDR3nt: TGTGCCAACAGCTCCGGACAGGCTTACGAGCAGTACTTC; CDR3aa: CANSSGQAYEQYF
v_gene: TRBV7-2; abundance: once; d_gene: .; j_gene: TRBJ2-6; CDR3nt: TGTGCCAGCAGCCAAACCTTCGTGCCAGGTGGGGCCAACGTCCTGACTTTC; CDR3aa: CASSQTFVPGGANVLTF
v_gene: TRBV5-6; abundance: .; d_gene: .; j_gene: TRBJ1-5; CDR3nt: TGTGCCAGCAGCTTGGCCGGTTCTTTTAGCAATCAGCCCCAGCATTTT; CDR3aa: CASSLAGSFSNQPQHF
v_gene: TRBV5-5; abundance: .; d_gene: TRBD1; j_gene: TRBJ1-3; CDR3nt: TGTGCCAGCAGCTTTATTGGGACAGCCGGAAACACCATATATTTT; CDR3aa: CASSFIGTAGNTIYF
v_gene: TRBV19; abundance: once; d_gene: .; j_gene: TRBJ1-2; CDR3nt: TGTGCCAGTAGTATAGGGCAGGGGACAAATGGCTACACCTTC; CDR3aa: CASSIGQGTNGYTF
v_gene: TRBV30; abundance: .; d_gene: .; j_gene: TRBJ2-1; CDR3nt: TGTGCCTGGAGCAACAACCCGGGGATGGAGCAGTTCTTC; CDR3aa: CAWSNNPGMEQFF
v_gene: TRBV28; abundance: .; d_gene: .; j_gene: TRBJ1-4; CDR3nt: TGTGCCAGCAGTTTAGCGGGCCCCAGGACTAATGAAAAACTGTTTTTT; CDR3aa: CASSLAGPRTNEKLFF
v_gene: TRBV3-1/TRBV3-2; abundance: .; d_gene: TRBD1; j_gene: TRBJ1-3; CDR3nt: TGTGCCAGCAGCCAAGGACAGGGCTCTGGAAACACCATATATTTT; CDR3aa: CASSQGQGSGNTIYF
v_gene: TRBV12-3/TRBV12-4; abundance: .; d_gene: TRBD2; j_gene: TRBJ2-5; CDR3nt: TGTGCCAGCAGTTCCGGGACTAGTTATATTTACTTC; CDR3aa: CASSSGTSYIYF
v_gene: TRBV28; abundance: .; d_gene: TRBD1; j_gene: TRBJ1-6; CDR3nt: TGTGCCAGCAGTTTAAGACAGGGGGCGGTGCAGCCCCTCCACTTT; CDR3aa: CASSLRQGAVQPLHF
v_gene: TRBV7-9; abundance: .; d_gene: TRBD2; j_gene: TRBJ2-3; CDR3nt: TGTGCCAGCAGCTTAGGAGGCGGGAGGACAGATACGCAGTATTTT; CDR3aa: CASSLGGGRTDTQYF
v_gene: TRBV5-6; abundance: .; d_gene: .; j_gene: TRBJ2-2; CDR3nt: TGTGCCAGCAGCACAATCCCGGGACACTACACCGGGGAGCTGTTTTTT; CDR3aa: CASSTIPGHYTGELFF
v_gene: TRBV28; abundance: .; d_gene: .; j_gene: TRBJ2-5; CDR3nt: TGTGCCACCGTCAGGGGTCGTCAAGAGACCCAGTACTTC; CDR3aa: CATVRGRQETQYF
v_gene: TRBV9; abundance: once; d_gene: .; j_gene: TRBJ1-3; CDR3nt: TGTGCCAGCAGCGCGTACCATTTTACAGGGCCTGGAAACACCATATATTTT; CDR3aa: CASSAYHFTGPGNTIYF
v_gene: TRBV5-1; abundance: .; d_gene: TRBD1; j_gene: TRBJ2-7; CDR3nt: TGCGCCAGCAGCTTGGTACAGGGGAAGGAGCAGTACTTC; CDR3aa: CASSLVQGKEQYF
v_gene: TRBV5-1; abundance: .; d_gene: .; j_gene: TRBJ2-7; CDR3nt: TGCGCCAGCAGCTTGGGTGCGTACGAGCAGTACTTC; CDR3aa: CASSLGAYEQYF
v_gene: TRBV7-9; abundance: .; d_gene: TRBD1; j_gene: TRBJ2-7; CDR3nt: TGTGCCAGCAGCCCTTATACGACAGGGGCCCGTGAGCAGTACTTC; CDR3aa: CASSPYTTGAREQYF
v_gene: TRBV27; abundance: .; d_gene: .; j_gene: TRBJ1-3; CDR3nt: TGTGCCAGCAAACAGGGTGATGGAAACACCATATATTTT; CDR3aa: CASKQGDGNTIYF
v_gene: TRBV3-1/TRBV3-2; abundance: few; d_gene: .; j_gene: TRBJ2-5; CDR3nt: TGTGCCAGCAGCCATTCAGGGGGGCAAGAGACCCAGTACTTC; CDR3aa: CASSHSGGQETQYF
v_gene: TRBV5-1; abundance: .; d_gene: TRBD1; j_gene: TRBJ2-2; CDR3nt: TGCGCCAGCAGCCCAAGGACAGGGACGGGCACCGGGGAGCTGTTTTTT; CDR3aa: CASSPRTGTGTGELFF
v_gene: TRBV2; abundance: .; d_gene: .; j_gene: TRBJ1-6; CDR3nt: TGTGCCAGCAGTGAAGTGCAGGGTAATTCACCCCTCCACTTT; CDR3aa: CASSEVQGNSPLHF
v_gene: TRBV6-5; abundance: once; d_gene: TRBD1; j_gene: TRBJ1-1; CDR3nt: TGTGCCAGCAGGTCCGGGACAGGGGGGGGGACTGAAGCTTTCTTT; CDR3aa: CASRSGTGGGTEAFF
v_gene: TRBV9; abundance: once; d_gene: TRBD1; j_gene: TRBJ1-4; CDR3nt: TGTGCCAGCAGCGAGCGGACAGGATATAATGAAAAACTGTTTTTT; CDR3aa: CASSERTGYNEKLFF
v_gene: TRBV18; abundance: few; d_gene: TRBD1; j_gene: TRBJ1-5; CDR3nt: TGTGCCAGCTCACTCGACAGGGTGTCGCCCCAGCATTTT; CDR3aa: CASSLDRVSPQHF
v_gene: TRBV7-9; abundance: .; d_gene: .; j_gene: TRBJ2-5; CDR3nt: TGTGCCAGCAGCTTAGGGGGGCAGGTGGAGGCCCAGTACTTC; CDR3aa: CASSLGGQVEAQYF
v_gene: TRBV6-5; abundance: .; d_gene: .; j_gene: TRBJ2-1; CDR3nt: TGTGCCAGCGGAAGGAGCTCCTACAATGAGCAGTTCTTC; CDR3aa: CASGRSSYNEQFF
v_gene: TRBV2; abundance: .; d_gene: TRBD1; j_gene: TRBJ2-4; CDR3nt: TGTGCCAGCAGACCCGGGACAGATCCGGAGATAGCCAAAAACATTCAGTACTTC; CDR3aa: CASRPGTDPEIAKNIQYF
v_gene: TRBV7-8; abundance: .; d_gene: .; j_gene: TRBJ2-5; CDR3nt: TGTGCCAGCAGCTTATCCTTAGCCGCGGGAGAGACCCAGTACTTC; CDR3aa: CASSLSLAAGETQYF
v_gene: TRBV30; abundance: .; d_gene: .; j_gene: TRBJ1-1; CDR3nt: TGTGCCTGGAGGGTCAGGGAGAACACTGAAGCTTTCTTT; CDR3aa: CAWRVRENTEAFF
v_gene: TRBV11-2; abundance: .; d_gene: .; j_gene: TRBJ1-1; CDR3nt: TGTGCCAGCAGCCACCAGGGTTACACTGAAGCTTTCTTT; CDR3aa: CASSHQGYTEAFF
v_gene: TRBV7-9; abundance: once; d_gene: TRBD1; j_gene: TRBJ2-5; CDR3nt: TGTGCCAGCAGCTGGACAGGGTCCGACCAAGAGACCCAGTACTTC; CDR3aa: CASSWTGSDQETQYF
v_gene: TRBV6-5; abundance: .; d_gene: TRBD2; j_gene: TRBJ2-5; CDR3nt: TGTGCCAGCAGTTACGGACTAGCGGGACAAGAGACCCAGTACTTC; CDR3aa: CASSYGLAGQETQYF
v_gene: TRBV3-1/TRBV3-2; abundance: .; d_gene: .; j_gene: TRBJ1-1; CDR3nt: TGTGCCAGCAGCCCGGGAATCTTTCGCGCTTTCTTT; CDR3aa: CASSPGIFRAFF
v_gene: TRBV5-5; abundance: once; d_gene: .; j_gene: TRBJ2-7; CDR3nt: TGTGCCAGCAGCTTTGCGCAGGGGTCCGTCTACGAGCAGTACTTC; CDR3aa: CASSFAQGSVYEQYF
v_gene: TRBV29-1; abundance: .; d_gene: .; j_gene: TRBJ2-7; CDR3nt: TGCAGCGTCGCCTCCCGACATAAGCCCTACGAGCAGTACTTC; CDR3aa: CSVASRHKPYEQYF
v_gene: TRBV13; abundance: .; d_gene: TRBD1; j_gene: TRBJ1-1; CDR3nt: TGTGCCAGCAGCTTCAGACAGGGCAACACTGAAGCTTTCTTT; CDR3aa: CASSFRQGNTEAFF
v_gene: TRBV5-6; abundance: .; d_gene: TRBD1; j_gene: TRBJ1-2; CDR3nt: TGTGCCAGCAGCGGGGGACCCGAGACAGGGAACTATGGCTACACCTTC; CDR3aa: CASSGGPETGNYGYTF
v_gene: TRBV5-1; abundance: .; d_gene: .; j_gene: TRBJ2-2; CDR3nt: TGCGCCAGCAGCTTGATGGAGACTCACACCGGGGAGCTGTTTTTT; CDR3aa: CASSLMETHTGELFF
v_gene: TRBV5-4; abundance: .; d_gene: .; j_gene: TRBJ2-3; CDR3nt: TGTGCCAGCAGCTCACGGGGAGCAGATACGCAGTATTTT; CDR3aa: CASSSRGADTQYF
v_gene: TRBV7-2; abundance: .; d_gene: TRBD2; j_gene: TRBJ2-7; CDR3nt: TGTGCCAGCAGCTTTAGCGGGGGCTCCTACGAGCAGTACTTC; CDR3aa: CASSFSGGSYEQYF
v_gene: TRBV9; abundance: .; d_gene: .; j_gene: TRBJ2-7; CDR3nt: TGTGCCAGCAGCGTAGGGACAGTCCCCAACGAGCAGTACTTC; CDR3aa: CASSVGTVPNEQYF
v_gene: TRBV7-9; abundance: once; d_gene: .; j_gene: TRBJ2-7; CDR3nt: TGTGCCAGCAGCTTAGAACTGAGTAGCCAGCAGTACTTC; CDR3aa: CASSLELSSQQYF
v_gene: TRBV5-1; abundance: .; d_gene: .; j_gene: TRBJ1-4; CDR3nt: TGCGCCAGCAGCTTGGATGCGGGTAAACTGTTTTTT; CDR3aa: CASSLDAGKLFF
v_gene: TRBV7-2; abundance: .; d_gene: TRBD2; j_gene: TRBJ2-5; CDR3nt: TGTGCCAGCAGCTTATCTAGCGGGGGGCAGACCCAGTACTTC; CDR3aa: CASSLSSGGQTQYF
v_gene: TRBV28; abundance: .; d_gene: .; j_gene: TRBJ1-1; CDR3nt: TGTGCCAGCAGTCATTCCAGGTTGGAGAACACTGAAGCTTTCTTT; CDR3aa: CASSHSRLENTEAFF
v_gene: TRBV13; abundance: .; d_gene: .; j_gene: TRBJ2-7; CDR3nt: TGTGCCAGCAGCTTAGGTGTCAGGGGTTACGAGCAGTACTTC; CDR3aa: CASSLGVRGYEQYF
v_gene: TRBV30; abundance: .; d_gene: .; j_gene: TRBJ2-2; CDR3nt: TGTGCCTGGAGTTGGGGGCCCGGGGAGCTGTTTTTT; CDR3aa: CAWSWGPGELFF
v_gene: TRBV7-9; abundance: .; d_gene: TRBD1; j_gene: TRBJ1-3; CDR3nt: TGTGCCAGCAGCGCTATGGACAGGGAGGCGCCCGGAAACACCATATATTTT; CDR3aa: CASSAMDREAPGNTIYF
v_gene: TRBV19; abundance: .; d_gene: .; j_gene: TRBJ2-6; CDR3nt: TGTGCCAGTAGTATGAGCTCTGGGGCCAACGTCCTGACTTTC; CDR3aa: CASSMSSGANVLTF
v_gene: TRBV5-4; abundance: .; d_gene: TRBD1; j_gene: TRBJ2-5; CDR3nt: TGTGCCAGCAGCACGTCGGGACAGGGGTGGGGGGAGACCCAGTACTTC; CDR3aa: CASSTSGQGWGETQYF
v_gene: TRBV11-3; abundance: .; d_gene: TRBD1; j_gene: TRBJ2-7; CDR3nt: TGTGCCAGCAGCCCGATGCAGGGACAGGGGACCTACGAGCAGTACTTC; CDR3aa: CASSPMQGQGTYEQYF
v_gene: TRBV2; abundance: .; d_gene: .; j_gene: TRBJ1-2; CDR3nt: TGTGCCAGCAGCGCGAACCGGTTTGGCTACACCTTC; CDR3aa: CASSANRFGYTF
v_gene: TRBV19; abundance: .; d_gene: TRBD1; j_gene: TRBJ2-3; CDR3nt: TGTGCCAGTAGTATGAGGGGGCTAGTCACAGATACGCAGTATTTT; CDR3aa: CASSMRGLVTDTQYF
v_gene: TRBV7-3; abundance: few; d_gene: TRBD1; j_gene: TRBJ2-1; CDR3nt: TGTGCCAGCAGCAAACAGGGGGCCCCCTACAATGAGCAGTTCTTC; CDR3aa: CASSKQGAPYNEQFF
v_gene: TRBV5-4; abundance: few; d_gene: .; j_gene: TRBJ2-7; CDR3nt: TGTGCCAGCAGCTTGGTGGCAGGGCCTCGCTACGAGCAGTACTTC; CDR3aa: CASSLVAGPRYEQYF